Listed here are 27 T cell receptor beta chains from one sample, sequenced in a study of resident and recirculating memory T cells in vitiligo. Method: immunoSEQ multiplex PCR; TCRdb's copy keeps in-frame clones and lacks some. The sample includes tens of thousands of clones, about 91% of them seen just once. Input material: blood. The source of these receptors is a male donor with vitiligo.

The chain uses TRBV7-2 and TRBJ2-7, with D perhaps matching TRBD1 (6 bases). The CDR3 totals 14 residues. The germline gives CDR1 SGHTA, CDR2 FQGNSA. V was pared by 3 bases and J by 0 bases, with 9 bases between. The CDR3 spells CASSFWDNSYEQYF. The CDR3 nucleotides are TGTGCCAGCAGCTTTTGGGACAACTCCTACGAGCAGTACTTC.

The chain combines TRBV11-3 with TRBJ2-6; D remains unclear. V lost 2 bases, J lost 4 bases, and 12 bases lay in between. The germline CDR1 and CDR2 sequences are SGHNT and YENEEA. The CDR3 length is 16 residues. DNA for the CDR3: TGTGCCAGCAGCTTACATAGCCCCTTGGGGGCCAACGTCCTGACTTTC. It codes for CASSLHSPLGANVLTF.

The gene calls are TRBV4-2 and TRBJ2-5, with a weak D call TRBD1 (6 bases). The germline V gene encodes CDR1 LGHNA and CDR2 YNFKEQ. V lost 6 bases, J lost 1 base, and 18 bases lay in between. This CDR3 region has 16 residues. As DNA, the CDR3 is TGTGCCAGCAGTCAATGGGAAGGGGGAGCCCAAGAGACCCAGTACTTC. Translated, it gives CASSQWEGGAQETQYF.

Written as DNA, the CDR3 is TGTGCCAGCCAAGAGCGCACAGATACGCAGTATTTT. It codes for CASQERTDTQYF. The V and J genes are TRBV2 and TRBJ2-3, with D hard to call. Trimming cost V 8 bases and J 1 base, with 7 bases left between them. Germline CDR1 reads SNHLY; CDR2 reads FYNNEI. The CDR3 totals 12 residues.

The genes are TRBV7-3 and TRBJ2-3; 8 nucleotides match TRBD1. Germline CDR1 is SGHTA and CDR2 is FQGTGA. The CDR3 consists of 16 residues. V shed 4 bases, J shed 4 bases, and the junction held 10 bases outside the gene matches. The CDR3 nucleotides read TGTGCCAGCAGCTCCTGGAGCGACAGGGGTTCAGATACGCAGTATTTT. It is translated as CASSSWSDRGSDTQYF.

The chain combines TRBV18 with TRBJ2-3; TRBD1 aligns across 8 bases. The CDR3 has 16 amino acids. The junction had 6 bases not matched to a gene; V was cut back by 4 bases and J by 0 bases. Germline V gives CDR1 KGHSH, CDR2 LQKENI. The CDR3 loop reads CASSLTGGSSTDTQYF. The DNA of the CDR3 is TGTGCCAGCTCACTTACAGGGGGATCGAGCACAGATACGCAGTATTTT.

This clone showed up just once. The CDR3 sequence: CTSSPASVEETQYF. The CDR3 nucleotides are TGCACCAGCAGCCCTGCTAGCGTAGAAGAGACCCAGTACTTC. V usage is TRBV1 and J usage is TRBJ2-5; the tabulated D call, TRBD2, remains unverified against the DNA. TRBV1 is shown as a pseudogene. The CDR3 sequence is 14 residues long.

The gene calls are TRBV15 and TRBJ2-2; 9 bases are a match to TRBD1. The CDR3 is made up of 13 amino acids. Trimming at V came to 7 bases and at J to 5 bases, leaving 2 bases not matched to a gene. From germline, CDR1 is LNHNV and CDR2 YYDKDF (reference sequence). The CDR3 loop is CATKDRGTGELFF. CDR3 coding DNA: TGTGCCACCAAGGACAGGGGTACCGGGGAGCTGTTTTTT.

V gene TRBV7-9 combines with J gene TRBJ2-3, with D possibly matching TRBD2 (6 bases). Trimming pared 2 bases from V and 6 bases from J, leaving 21 bases between. CDR3 length equals 17 residues. Germline V lookup: CDR1 SEHNR, CDR2 FQNEAQ (reference sequence). The CDR3 is CASSLRRGSAKGDTQYF. The CDR3 bases are TGTGCCAGCAGCTTACGTCGGGGGTCAGCTAAAGGTGATACGCAGTATTTT.

V usage is TRBV28 and J usage is TRBJ2-7, with D tentatively TRBD2 (6 bases). Germline CDR1 reads MDHEN; CDR2 reads SYDVKM. The CDR3 sequence is 13 residues long. V was shortened by 7 bases and J by 3 bases, with 13 bases between the two germline ends. CDR3 DNA sequence: TGTGCCAGCACTAGCGCCCCCCTCTACGAGCAGTACTTC. The encoded protein is CASTSAPLYEQYF.

The V and J genes are TRBV7-2 and TRBJ2-7, with a possible D match to TRBD2 (6 bases). The CDR3 length is 14 residues. CDR1 is SGHTA and CDR2 is FQGNSA in the germline V gene. Between the trimmed V and J ends, which lost 7 bases and 2 bases, there was a span of 15 bases. The CDR3 loop is CASTLLAGPYEQYF. As DNA, the CDR3 is TGTGCCAGCACCCTCCTGGCGGGACCCTACGAGCAGTACTTC.

This chain uses TRBV14 with TRBJ2-5; 8 bases fit TRBD2. Germline V gene lookup returns CDR1 SGHDN and CDR2 FVKESK. The CDR3 sequence is 18 residues long. With V trimmed by 5 bases and J by 1 base, 15 bases remained unmatched. The CDR3 coding sequence is TGTGCCAGCAGCTTCTTACCGGGGGGGAGGCCCTCCCAAGAGACCCAGTACTTC. Amino acids: CASSFLPGGRPSQETQYF. Complete variable domain (other parts from reference TRBV14 and TRBJ2-5): EAGVTQFPSHSVIEKGQTVTLRCDPISGHDNLYWYRRVMGKEIKFLLHFVKESKQDESGMPNNRFLAERTGGTYSTLKVQPAELEDSGVYFCASSFLPGGRPSQETQYFGPGTRLLVL.

V gene TRBV10-3 combines with J gene TRBJ2-1, with D possibly TRBD2 on 6 matching bases. This CDR3 has 14 residues. CDR1 and CDR2 (germline): ENHRY, SYGVKD. The V and J ends lost 3 bases and 7 bases respectively, with 13 bases between them. The CDR3 DNA reads as TGTGCCATCAGTGACTTGGGAGGCGAAAATGAGCAGTTCTTC. Translating gives CAISDLGGENEQFF.

V gene TRBV6-1 combines with J gene TRBJ2-6; 7 bases match TRBD1. The CDR3 has 17 amino acids. Trimming took 2 bases from V and 0 from J; bases not matched to a gene: 4. CDR1 is MNHNS and CDR2 is SASEGT in the germline V gene. CDR3 protein: CASSEIGDSSGANVLTF. The CDR3 DNA reads TGTGCCAGCAGTGAAATCGGGGACAGCTCTGGGGCCAACGTCCTGACTTTC.

The rearrangement uses TRBV21-1 and TRBJ1-5; the table's D call TRBD1 went unverified against the DNA. TRBV21-1 is a pseudogene locus. The CDR3 has 17 amino acids. Written as DNA, the CDR3 is TGTGCCAGCAGCTTCCCAAGGGCAGGGACAGGGTGTCAGCCCCAGCATTTT. As protein: CASSFPRAGTGCQPQHF.

This rearrangement joins TRBV14 to TRBJ2-5; no clear D. The length of the CDR3 is 13 residues. Germline loops: CDR1 SGHDN, CDR2 FVKESK. V lost 1 base and J lost 1, with 4 bases in between. DNA of the CDR3: TGTGCCAGCAGCCAAGGGGCCCAAGAGACCCAGTACTTC. Its protein is CASSQGAQETQYF. Supplemented by reference TRBV14 and TRBJ2-5, the full variable domain reads EAGVTQFPSHSVIEKGQTVTLRCDPISGHDNLYWYRRVMGKEIKFLLHFVKESKQDESGMPNNRFLAERTGGTYSTLKVQPAELEDSGVYFCASSQGAQETQYFGPGTRLLVL.

This chain connects TRBV2 to TRBJ2-3, with D tentatively TRBD1 (5 bases). The germline V and J ends were trimmed by 6 bases and 4 bases, with 11 bases remaining between them. Germline CDR1 is SNHLY and CDR2 is FYNNEI. The CDR3 length is 13 residues. CDR3 DNA: TGTGCCAGCAGCTGGACACCGCCAGATACGCAGTATTTT. It encodes CASSWTPPDTQYF.

V is TRBV5-4 and J is TRBJ2-5; D is undetermined. The germline V gene encodes CDR1 SGHNT and CDR2 YYREEE (reference sequence). This CDR3 spans 13 amino acids. The chain's CDR3 is CAVLRPDQETQYF. The CDR3 bases are TGTGCAGTCTTGCGGCCGGACCAAGAGACCCAGTACTTC.

The chain recombines TRBV6-5 with TRBJ2-1, with D perhaps TRBD1 (6 bases). Germline V lookup: CDR1 MNHEY, CDR2 SVGAGI. The CDR3 is 15 residues long. Trimming shortened V by 2 bases and J by 3 bases, and 11 bases separated the two germline ends. The chain's CDR3 is CASSYGQGFYNEQFF. CDR3 sequence (DNA): TGTGCCAGCAGTTACGGCCAGGGGTTCTACAATGAGCAGTTCTTC.

The chain carries TRBV11-3 and TRBJ1-2, with 8 bases that match TRBD1. Germline CDR1 SGHNT, CDR2 YENEEA. J lost 8 bases, V lost 5 bases, and 7 bases had no gene match. The CDR3 sequence is 13 residues long. For the CDR3, the DNA is TGTGCCAGCAGCCCAGGACAGGGTACCGGCTACACCTTC. Its translation is CASSPGQGTGYTF.

This sequence joins TRBV9 and TRBJ2-7; tentative D call: TRBD1 (6 bases). The CDR3 length is 13 residues. The germline V gene encodes CDR1 SGDLS and CDR2 YYNGEE. The ends were cut back, 7 bases at V and 3 bases at J, with 14 bases in the middle. CDR3 sequence: CASGNRESYEQYF. As DNA, the CDR3 is TGTGCCAGCGGAAACAGGGAAAGCTACGAGCAGTACTTC.

This clone was detected only once. This chain links TRBV28 with TRBJ1-1; 8 bases line up with TRBD1. CDR1 and CDR2 (germline): MDHEN, SYDVKM. The V segment lost 6 bases and the J segment 5 bases; nucleotides outside the gene matches: 2. The CDR3 loop spans 12 amino acids. CDR3 sequence: CASSRGRTEAFF. DNA of the CDR3: TGTGCCAGCAGCAGGGGGCGGACTGAAGCTTTCTTT.

The CDR3 bases are TGTGCCAGCAGCCCGCGGACTAGTGGCGGCGGGGAGCTGTTTTTT. This sequence encodes CASSPRTSGGGELFF. The chain is built from TRBV9 and TRBJ2-2; TRBD2 aligns across 7 bases. The CDR3 loop spans 15 amino acids. Germline values: CDR1 SGDLS, CDR2 YYNGEE. V was clipped by 4 bases and J by 7 bases; unmatched bases: 10.

The gene calls are TRBV14 and TRBJ2-2; tentatively, D is TRBD2 (5 bases). In germline, CDR1 is SGHDN, CDR2 FVKESK. The CDR3 extends over 14 amino acids. Trimming took 4 bases from V and 0 from J, leaving 6 bases between them. CDR3 residues: CASSRSANTGELFF. In DNA form, the CDR3 reads TGTGCCAGCAGCCGTAGCGCGAACACCGGGGAGCTGTTTTTT.

The genes are TRBV5-1 and TRBJ2-1, with 12 bases identical to TRBD2. J gave up 8 bases and V 0 bases, and 21 bases lay outside the gene matches. The length of the CDR3 is 21 residues. Germline assignment: CDR1 SGHRS and CDR2 YFSETQ. The CDR3: CASSLATRTDSTSGRRYEQFF. CDR3 nucleotides: TGCGCCAGCAGCTTGGCCACCCGGACAGACAGTACTAGCGGGAGGAGGTATGAGCAGTTCTTC.

The J gene is TRBJ1-3, the V gene TRBV15, with D tentatively TRBD1 (5 bases). Per germline, CDR1 LNHNV and CDR2 YYDKDF (reference sequence). The CDR3 sequence is 16 residues long. With 4 bases removed from V and 0 bases from J, the gap between germline ends came to 13 bases. The CDR3: CATSTYSRASGNTIYF. The CDR3 region has the DNA TGTGCCACCAGCACCTACTCCAGGGCCTCTGGAAACACCATATATTTT.

The CDR3 spells CASKPSSRGLETQYF. CDR3 in DNA: TGTGCCAGTAAACCCTCGAGCAGGGGGCTGGAGACCCAGTACTTC. The V call is TRBV19, the J call TRBJ2-5; the match to TRBD1 covers 8 bases. CDR1 and CDR2 from the germline V gene are LNHDA and SQIVND (reference sequence). This CDR3 is built from 15 residues. V lost 7 bases, J lost 5 bases, and 12 bases stayed unmatched.